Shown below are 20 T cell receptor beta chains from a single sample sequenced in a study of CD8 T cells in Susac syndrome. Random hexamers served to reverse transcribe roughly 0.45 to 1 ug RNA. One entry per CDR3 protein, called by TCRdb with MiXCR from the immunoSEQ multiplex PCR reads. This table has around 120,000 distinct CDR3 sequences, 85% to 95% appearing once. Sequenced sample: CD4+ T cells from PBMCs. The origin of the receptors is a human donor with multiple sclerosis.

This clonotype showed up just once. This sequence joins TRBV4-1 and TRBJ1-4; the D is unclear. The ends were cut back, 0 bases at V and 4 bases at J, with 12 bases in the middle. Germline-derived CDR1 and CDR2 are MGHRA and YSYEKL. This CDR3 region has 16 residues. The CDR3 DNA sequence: TGCGCCAGCAGCCAAGAGCCCGGGGATGGTAATGAAAAACTGTTTTTT. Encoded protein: CASSQEPGDGNEKLFF.

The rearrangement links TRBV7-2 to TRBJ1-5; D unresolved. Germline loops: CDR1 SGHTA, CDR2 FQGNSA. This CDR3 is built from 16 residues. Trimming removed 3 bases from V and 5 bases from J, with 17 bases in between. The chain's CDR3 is CASSLAGPGTHQPQHF. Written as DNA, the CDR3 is TGTGCCAGCAGCTTGGCGGGTCCGGGAACCCATCAGCCCCAGCATTTT.

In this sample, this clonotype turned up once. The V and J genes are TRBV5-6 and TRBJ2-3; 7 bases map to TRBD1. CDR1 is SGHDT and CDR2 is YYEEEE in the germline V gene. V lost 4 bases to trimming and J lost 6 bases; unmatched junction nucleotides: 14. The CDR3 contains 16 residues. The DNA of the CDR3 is TGTGCCAGCAGCCGTTTAGAGGGGGCCCGATCTGATACGCAGTATTTT. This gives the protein CASSRLEGARSDTQYF.

CDR3 loop: CAWSPNSYGYTF. CDR3 nucleotides: TGTGCCTGGAGCCCCAACTCGTATGGCTACACCTTC. The chain links TRBV30 to TRBJ1-2; no reliable D call. The length of the CDR3 is 12 residues. Germline lookup yields CDR1 GTSNPN and CDR2 SVGIG (reference sequence). V was clipped by 3 bases and J by 5 bases, with 10 bases between them.

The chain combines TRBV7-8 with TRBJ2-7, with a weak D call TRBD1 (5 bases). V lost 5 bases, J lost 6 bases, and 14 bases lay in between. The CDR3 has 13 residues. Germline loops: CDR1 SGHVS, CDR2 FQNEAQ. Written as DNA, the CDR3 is TGTGCCAGCAGCCGCGCCCAGGGTGGCGAGCAGTACTTC. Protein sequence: CASSRAQGGEQYF.

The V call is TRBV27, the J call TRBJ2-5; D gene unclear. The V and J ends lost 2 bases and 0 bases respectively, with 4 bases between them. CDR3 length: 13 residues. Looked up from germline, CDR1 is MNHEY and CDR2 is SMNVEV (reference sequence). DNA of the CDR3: TGTGCCAGCAGTTTAACATACCAAGAGACCCAGTACTTC. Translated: CASSLTYQETQYF.

The DNA of the CDR3 is TGTGCCACCAGGGGGGAAGCTGGGGCCAACGTCCTGACTTTC. This translates into CATRGEAGANVLTF. The rearrangement links TRBV12-3 or TRBV12-4 to TRBJ2-6, with D perhaps TRBD1 (7 bases). The CDR3 runs 14 residues. V was clipped by 10 bases and J by 2 bases, with 12 bases between them.

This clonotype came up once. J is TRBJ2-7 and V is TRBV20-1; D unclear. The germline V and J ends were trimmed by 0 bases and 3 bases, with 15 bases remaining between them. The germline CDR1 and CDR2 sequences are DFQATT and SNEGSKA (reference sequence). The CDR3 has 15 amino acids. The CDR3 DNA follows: TGCAGTGCTAGAGATCAAATGCGCCCGGTCTACGAGCAGTACTTC. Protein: CSARDQMRPVYEQYF.

DNA for the CDR3: TGTGCCATCAGTGAGTCCTACCTTAACTATGGCTACACCTTC. Translation gives CAISESYLNYGYTF. This sequence joins TRBV10-3 and TRBJ1-2; D not resolved. The V and J ends lost 0 bases and 1 base respectively, with 6 bases between them. Germline V lookup: CDR1 ENHRY, CDR2 SYGVKD. The CDR3 length is 14 residues.

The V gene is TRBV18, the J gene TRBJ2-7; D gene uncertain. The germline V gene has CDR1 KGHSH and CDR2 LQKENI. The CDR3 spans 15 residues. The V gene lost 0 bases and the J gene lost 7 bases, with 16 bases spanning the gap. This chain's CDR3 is CASSPPVGSATEQYF. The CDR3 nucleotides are TGTGCCAGCTCACCACCGGTAGGTTCGGCTACGGAGCAGTACTTC. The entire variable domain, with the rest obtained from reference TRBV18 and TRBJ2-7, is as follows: NAGVMQNPRHLVRRRGQEARLRCSPMKGHSHVYWYRQLPEEGLKFMVYLQKENIIDESGMPKERFSAEFPKEGPSILRIQQVVRGDSAAYFCASSPPVGSATEQYFGPGTRLTVT.

DNA for the CDR3: TGTGCCAGCGGCTACTATGGCTACACCTTC. Residues: CASGYYGYTF. V usage is TRBV19 and J usage is TRBJ1-2; no clear D. CDR1 and CDR2 from the germline V gene are LNHDA and SQIVND (reference sequence). Trimming left V 9 bases short and J 3 bases short, with 5 bases between. The CDR3 covers 10 residues.

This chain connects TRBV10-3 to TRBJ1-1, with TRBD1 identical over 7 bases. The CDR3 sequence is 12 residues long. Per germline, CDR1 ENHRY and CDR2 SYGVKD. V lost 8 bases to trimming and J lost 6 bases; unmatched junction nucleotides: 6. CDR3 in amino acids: CAIGDREAEAFF. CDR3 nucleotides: TGTGCCATCGGAGACAGGGAGGCTGAAGCTTTCTTT.

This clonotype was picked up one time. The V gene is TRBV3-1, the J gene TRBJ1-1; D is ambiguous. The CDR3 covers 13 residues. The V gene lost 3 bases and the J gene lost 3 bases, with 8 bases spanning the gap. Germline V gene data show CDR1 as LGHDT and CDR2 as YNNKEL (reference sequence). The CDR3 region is CASSQVGDTEAFF. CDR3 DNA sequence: TGTGCCAGCAGCCAGGTCGGGGACACTGAAGCTTTCTTT.

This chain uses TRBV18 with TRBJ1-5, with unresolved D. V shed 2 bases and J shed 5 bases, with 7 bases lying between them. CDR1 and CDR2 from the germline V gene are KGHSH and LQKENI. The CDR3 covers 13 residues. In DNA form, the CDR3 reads TGTGCCAGCTCACCAGTAAGCGATCAGCCCCAGCATTTT. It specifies CASSPVSDQPQHF. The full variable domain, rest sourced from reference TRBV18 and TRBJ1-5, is NAGVMQNPRHLVRRRGQEARLRCSPMKGHSHVYWYRQLPEEGLKFMVYLQKENIIDESGMPKERFSAEFPKEGPSILRIQQVVRGDSAAYFCASSPVSDQPQHFGDGTRLSIL.

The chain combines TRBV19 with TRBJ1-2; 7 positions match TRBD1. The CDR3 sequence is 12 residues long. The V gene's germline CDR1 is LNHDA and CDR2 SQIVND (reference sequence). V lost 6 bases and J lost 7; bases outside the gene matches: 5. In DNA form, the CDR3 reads TGTGCCAGTAGCCAGGGGGTGAGTGGCTACACCTTC. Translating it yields CASSQGVSGYTF. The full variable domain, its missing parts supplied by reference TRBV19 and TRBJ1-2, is DGGITQSPKYLFRKEGQNVTLSCEQNLNHDAMYWYRQDPGQGLRLIYYSQIVNDFQKGDIAEGYSVSREKKESFPLTVTSAQKNPTAFYLCASSQGVSGYTFGSGTRLTVV.

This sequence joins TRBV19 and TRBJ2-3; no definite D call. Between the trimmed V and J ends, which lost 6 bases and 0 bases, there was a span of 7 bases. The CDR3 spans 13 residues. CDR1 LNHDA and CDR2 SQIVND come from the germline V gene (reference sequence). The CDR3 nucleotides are TGTGCCAGTAGGATGGCTAGCACAGATACGCAGTATTTT. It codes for CASRMASTDTQYF.

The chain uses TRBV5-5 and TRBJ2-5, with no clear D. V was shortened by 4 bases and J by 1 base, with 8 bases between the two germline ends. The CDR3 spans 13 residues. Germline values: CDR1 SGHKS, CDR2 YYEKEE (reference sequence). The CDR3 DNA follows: TGTGCCAGCAGCCGCACGGTCCAAGAGACCCAGTACTTC. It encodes CASSRTVQETQYF.

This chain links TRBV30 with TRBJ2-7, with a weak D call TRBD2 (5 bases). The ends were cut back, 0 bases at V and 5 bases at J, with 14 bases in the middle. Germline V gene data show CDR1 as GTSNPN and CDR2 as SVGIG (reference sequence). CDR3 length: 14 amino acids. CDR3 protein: CAWSVLRRFHEQYF. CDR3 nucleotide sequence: TGTGCCTGGAGTGTATTGCGGAGGTTCCACGAGCAGTACTTC. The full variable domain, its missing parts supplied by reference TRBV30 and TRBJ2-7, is SQTIHQWPATLVQPVGSPLSLECTVEGTSNPNLYWYRQAAGRGLQLLFYSVGIGQISSEVPQNLSASRPQDRQFILSSKKLLLSDSGFYLCAWSVLRRFHEQYFGPGTRLTVT.

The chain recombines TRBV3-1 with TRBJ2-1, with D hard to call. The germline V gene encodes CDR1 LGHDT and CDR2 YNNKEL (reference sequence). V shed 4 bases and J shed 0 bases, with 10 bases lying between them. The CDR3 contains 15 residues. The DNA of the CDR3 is TGTGCCAGCAGCCCTATCTATGGCTCCTACAATGAGCAGTTCTTC. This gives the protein CASSPIYGSYNEQFF.

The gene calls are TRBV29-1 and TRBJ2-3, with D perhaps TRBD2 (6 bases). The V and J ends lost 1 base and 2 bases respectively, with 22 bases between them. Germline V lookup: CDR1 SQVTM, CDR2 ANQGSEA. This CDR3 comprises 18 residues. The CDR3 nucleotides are TGCAGCGTTGAAGGCCCCTTTACGGGACTTCCAAACACAGATACGCAGTATTTT. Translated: CSVEGPFTGLPNTDTQYF.